Shown below are 31 T cell receptor beta chains from a single sample sequenced in a study of blood T cell repertoires in COVID-19. Only in-frame clones appear in the TCRdb table, and some are missing; sequencing was by immunoSEQ multiplex PCR. Here the sample spans 250,000 to 350,000 clones, about 87% being singletons. Material: peripheral blood. The receptors were gathered from a woman aged 45-65 years who had recovered from COVID-19.

In its sample, this clone was seen once. The CDR3 coding sequence is TGTGCCAGCAGCTACCTCGGGGGGCAGTCAGATACGCAGTATTTT. Translated, it gives CASSYLGGQSDTQYF. The chain carries TRBV7-9 and TRBJ2-3; maybe TRBD2 (7 bases). The CDR3 runs 15 residues. With 4 bases removed from V and 4 bases from J, the gap between germline ends came to 15 bases. Germline assignment: CDR1 SEHNR and CDR2 FQNEAQ (reference sequence). The full variable domain, rest sourced from reference TRBV7-9 and TRBJ2-3, is DTGVSQNPRHKITKRGQNVTFRCDPISEHNRLYWYRQTLGQGPEFLTYFQNEAQLEKSRLLSDRFSAERPKGSFSTLEIQRTEQGDSAMYLCASSYLGGQSDTQYFGPGTRLTVL.

The chain employs TRBV5-6 and TRBJ2-5, with D unresolved. The V end was cut by 3 bases, the J end by 1 base, with 4 bases between. The CDR3 totals 12 residues. Germline values: CDR1 SGHDT, CDR2 YYEEEE. The CDR3 nucleotides read TGTGCCAGCAGCTGGGCCCAAGAGACCCAGTACTTC. It codes for CASSWAQETQYF.

V and J are TRBV7-2 and TRBJ2-2; 8 bases align to TRBD2. The V gene end was trimmed by 5 bases and the J gene end by 3 bases; junction bases not matched to a gene: 8. The length of the CDR3 is 16 residues. Looked up from germline, CDR1 is SGHTA and CDR2 is FQGNSA. CDR3 coding DNA: TGTGCCAGCAGCCCAGGGACTAGGCTGGACACCGGGGAGCTGTTTTTT. It translates to CASSPGTRLDTGELFF.

The rearrangement joins TRBV28 to TRBJ2-5; D is ambiguous. The CDR3 has 12 residues. Trimming took off 6 bases at V and 5 bases at J, with 10 bases between the two ends. CDR1 is MDHEN, CDR2 SYDVKM, per germline. The CDR3 DNA sequence: TGTGCCAGCAGCGGTGATCGGGAGACCCAGTACTTC. It translates to CASSGDRETQYF.

J is TRBJ2-2 and V is TRBV5-4; 13 nucleotides align to TRBD2. Losses at the gene ends were 4 bases for V and 6 bases for J; bases not matched to a gene: 3. Germline V gene lookup returns CDR1 SGHNT and CDR2 YYREEE (reference sequence). The CDR3 is 15 amino acids. The CDR3 DNA is TGTGCCAGCAGCAGGACTAGCGGGAGCCCCGGGGAGCTGTTTTTT. As protein: CASSRTSGSPGELFF.

The chain carries TRBV4-3 and TRBJ1-1; TRBD1 might be the D (6 bases). CDR1 and CDR2 from the germline V gene are LGHNA and YSLEER. The CDR3 has 13 residues. Trimming took off 3 bases at V and 4 bases at J, with 9 bases between the two ends. The CDR3 loop reads CASSQGAVTEAFF. The CDR3 coding sequence is TGCGCCAGCAGCCAGGGGGCGGTCACTGAAGCTTTCTTT.

V is TRBV27 and J is TRBJ2-1; 8 bases line up with TRBD2. V trimming: 8 bases; J trimming: 4 bases; junction bases outside the gene matches: 10. Germline CDR1 reads MNHEY; CDR2 reads SMNVEV (reference sequence). The length of the CDR3 is 15 residues. The CDR3 coding sequence is TGTGCCAGCGGGGAGACTAGCGAGAGGTACAATGAGCAGTTCTTC. This encodes CASGETSERYNEQFF.

This chain links TRBV7-2 with TRBJ1-1; TRBD1 matches 8 bases. The germline V gene has CDR1 SGHTA and CDR2 FQGNSA. The CDR3 length is 16 residues. V dropped 7 bases and J dropped 5; count of bases not matched to a gene: 15. The CDR3: CASTLYITGGRTEAFF. CDR3 DNA sequence: TGTGCCAGCACCCTATATATCACAGGGGGAAGAACTGAAGCTTTCTTT. Together with reference TRBV7-2 and TRBJ1-1, the CDR3 gives the full variable domain: GAGVSQSPSNKVTEKGKDVELRCDPISGHTALYWYRQSLGQGLEFLIYFQGNSAPDKSGLPSDRFSAERTGGSVSTLTIQRTQQEDSAVYLCASTLYITGGRTEAFFGQGTRLTVV.

The chain joins TRBV28 to TRBJ1-4; the D gene is possibly TRBD1 (6 bases). The CDR3 extends over 14 amino acids. V lost 6 bases, J lost 6 bases, and 14 bases lay in between. Per germline, CDR1 MDHEN and CDR2 SYDVKM. CDR3 nucleotides: TGTGCCAGCAGACCCCCGGGACATTATGAAAAACTGTTTTTT. Amino acid sequence: CASRPPGHYEKLFF.

This chain uses TRBV5-1 with TRBJ2-1; D might be TRBD2 (6 bases). The germline V gene has CDR1 SGHRS and CDR2 YFSETQ. Between the trimmed V and J ends, which lost 0 bases and 3 bases, there was a span of 10 bases. This CDR3 has 15 amino acids. As DNA, the CDR3 is TGCGCCAGCAGCTTGGCGGGACTTCTCTACAATGAGCAGTTCTTC. Translated, it gives CASSLAGLLYNEQFF.

This rearrangement joins TRBV5-1 to TRBJ1-5, with TRBD1 as a possible D gene (5 bases). The length of the CDR3 is 16 residues. CDR1 is SGHRS, CDR2 YFSETQ, per germline. V lost 5 bases and J 2 bases, leaving 17 bases between the germline ends. Here the CDR3 reads CASSIGEAGGNQPQHF. In DNA form, the CDR3 reads TGCGCCAGCAGTATAGGAGAGGCGGGGGGCAATCAGCCCCAGCATTTT.

The chain couples TRBV4-3 to TRBJ2-2; no clear D. Trimming shortened V by 0 bases and J by 4 bases, and 9 bases separated the two germline ends. The CDR3 is 15 amino acids. The germline V gene has CDR1 LGHNA and CDR2 YSLEER. This chain's CDR3 is CASSQELRFTGELFF. The CDR3 DNA follows: TGCGCCAGCAGCCAAGAATTGAGGTTCACCGGGGAGCTGTTTTTT.

The chain recombines TRBV3-1 (or the pseudogene TRBV3-2) with TRBJ2-4; a weak D match, TRBD2 (6 bases). CDR1 LGHDT and CDR2 YNNKEL come from the germline V gene (reference sequence). The CDR3 has 18 residues. Between the trimmed V and J ends, which lost 4 bases and 8 bases, there was a span of 27 bases. The CDR3 loop is CASSRKYVSGGASDIQYF. The CDR3 coding sequence is TGTGCCAGCAGCCGCAAGTATGTTAGCGGTGGGGCTAGCGACATTCAGTACTTC.

V is TRBV6-5 and J is TRBJ1-1; D is unclear. The ends were cut back, 6 bases at V and 5 bases at J, with 13 bases in the middle. The CDR3 contains 13 residues. Per germline, CDR1 MNHEY and CDR2 SVGAGI. CDR3 sequence: CASSRGRETEAFF. The CDR3 coding sequence is TGTGCCAGCAGCCGAGGCAGAGAGACTGAAGCTTTCTTT.

The chain uses TRBV5-4 and TRBJ2-7; 7 bases are shared with TRBD2. Germline V gene lookup returns CDR1 SGHNT and CDR2 YYREEE (reference sequence). With 4 bases clipped from V and 7 bases from J, the junction kept 11 bases outside the gene matches. This CDR3 contains 14 residues. The CDR3 loop is CASSPKTSLREQYF. CDR3 DNA sequence: TGTGCCAGCAGCCCTAAGACTAGCCTCAGGGAGCAGTACTTC.

This clone has only a few counts. This sequence joins TRBV25-1 and TRBJ2-6, with D possibly matching TRBD1 (6 bases). Germline values: CDR1 MGHDK, CDR2 SYGVNS. Trimming cost V 6 bases and J 0 bases, with 12 bases left between them. This CDR3 is 16 amino acids long. The CDR3 DNA follows: TGTGCCAGCAGCGCCACAGGGAACTCTGGGGCCAACGTCCTGACTTTC. This gives the protein CASSATGNSGANVLTF.

The CDR3 DNA sequence: TGTGCCAGCATCTCGGGACAGGGTTCGTCCGGGGAGCTGTTTTTT. Amino acid sequence: CASISGQGSSGELFF. V is TRBV6-5 and J is TRBJ2-2, with TRBD1 matching 9 bases. The CDR3 has 15 residues. From germline, CDR1 is MNHEY and CDR2 SVGAGI. V lost 7 bases and J lost 6; bases outside the gene matches: 9.

The chain links TRBV29-1 to TRBJ1-2; D is unresolved. This CDR3 has 12 amino acids. The V and J ends lost 3 bases and 4 bases respectively, with 9 bases between them. Germline V CDR1 and CDR2: SQVTM, ANQGSEA. The CDR3 loop reads CSVDESGYGYTF. The CDR3 nucleotides read TGCAGCGTTGATGAGTCGGGCTATGGCTACACCTTC.

A single count supports this clone. This sequence joins TRBV28 and TRBJ1-2; possibly TRBD1 for D (5 bases). V lost 5 bases and J lost 6, with 19 bases in between. Germline lookup yields CDR1 MDHEN and CDR2 SYDVKM. This CDR3 spans 15 amino acids. This chain's CDR3 is CASSPTKGRVDGYTF. DNA of the CDR3: TGTGCCAGCAGTCCTACCAAGGGCAGGGTTGATGGCTACACCTTC.

The chain recombines TRBV10-3 with TRBJ2-1, with 8 bases fitting TRBD1. With 11 bases clipped from V and 5 bases from J, the junction kept 26 bases outside the gene matches. This CDR3 comprises 19 residues. Germline V gives CDR1 ENHRY, CDR2 SYGVKD. The CDR3 sequence is CASFALRQGIHGRDNEQFF. The CDR3 DNA is TGTGCCTCTTTCGCGTTGAGACAGGGGATTCATGGGCGGGACAATGAGCAGTTCTTC.

J is TRBJ2-5 and V is TRBV30; TRBD2 is a possible D gene (6 bases). With 5 bases removed from V and 4 bases from J, the gap between germline ends came to 8 bases. Germline loops: CDR1 GTSNPN, CDR2 SVGIG (reference sequence). The CDR3 runs to 11 residues. The CDR3 loop reads CAWVGGETQYF. The CDR3 coding sequence is TGTGCCTGGGTCGGGGGAGAGACCCAGTACTTC. Full variable domain (outside the CDR3, taken from reference TRBV30 and TRBJ2-5): SQTIHQWPATLVQPVGSPLSLECTVEGTSNPNLYWYRQAAGRGLQLLFYSVGIGQISSEVPQNLSASRPQDRQFILSSKKLLLSDSGFYLCAWVGGETQYFGPGTRLLVL.

This clone has a count of ten or more. The chain has TRBV4-3 and TRBJ1-2; weak D call: TRBD1 (5 bases). The CDR3 runs to 17 residues. With 3 bases removed from V and 6 bases from J, the gap between germline ends came to 23 bases. The V gene's germline CDR1 is LGHNA and CDR2 YSLEER. CDR3 coding DNA: TGCGCCAGCAGCCATCAGATATGGAGGGGAGAACCCGATGGCTACACCTTC. This sequence encodes CASSHQIWRGEPDGYTF.

In DNA, the CDR3 is TGTGCCAGCAGCGCGGGCTTACCCCCCACAGATACGCAGTATTTT. This encodes CASSAGLPPTDTQYF. The chain recombines TRBV7-7 with TRBJ2-3, with TRBD2 as a possible D gene (5 bases). V was cut by 5 bases and J by 2 bases, with 14 bases left in between. CDR1 is SSHAT and CDR2 is FNYEAQ in the germline V gene (reference sequence). CDR3 size: 15 residues.

A single count supports this clone. J is TRBJ1-1 and V is TRBV11-2; the D gene is possibly TRBD1 (5 bases). Germline CDR1 is SGHAT and CDR2 is FQNNGV. The length of the CDR3 is 14 residues. V dropped 3 bases and J dropped 4 bases, with 12 bases sitting between them. CDR3 nucleotide sequence: TGTGCCAGCAGCTTTGAGGGGAGGACCACTGAAGCTTTCTTT. It yields the protein CASSFEGRTTEAFF. Looking up the rest from reference TRBV11-2 and TRBJ1-1 gives the full variable domain: EAGVAQSPRYKIIEKRQSVAFWCNPISGHATLYWYQQILGQGPKLLIQFQNNGVVDDSQLPKDRFSAERLKGVDSTLKIQPAKLEDSAVYLCASSFEGRTTEAFFGQGTRLTVV.

The gene calls are TRBV7-2 and TRBJ1-1; D unresolved. CDR3 size: 13 residues. Trimming pared 5 bases from V and 0 bases from J, leaving 7 bases between. Germline values: CDR1 SGHTA, CDR2 FQGNSA. CDR3 loop: CASSPDMNTEAFF. In DNA form, the CDR3 reads TGTGCCAGCAGCCCTGACATGAACACTGAAGCTTTCTTT.

The CDR3 nucleotides are TGTGCCAGCCGACGGTGGGGGGGCGGCTACACCTTC. Its protein is CASRRWGGGYTF. V and J are TRBV6-5 and TRBJ1-2; D possibly corresponds to TRBD1 (6 bases). The CDR3 is 12 amino acids. CDR1 and CDR2 (germline): MNHEY, SVGAGI. V gave up 8 bases and J gave up 8 bases, with 15 bases separating them.

The rearrangement links TRBV5-5 to TRBJ2-7; D may be TRBD2 (5 bases). The V end was cut by 4 bases, the J end by 3 bases, with 11 bases between. Germline CDR1 reads SGHKS; CDR2 reads YYEKEE (reference sequence). The CDR3 contains 13 residues. The CDR3 nucleotides are TGTGCCAGCAGCCCCGGGGTAAACTACGAGCAGTACTTC. Encoded protein: CASSPGVNYEQYF.

This clone was seen once. CDR3 region: CASSIHPGQGGEKLFF. The CDR3 DNA follows: TGTGCCAGCAGTATACATCCGGGACAGGGCGGAGAAAAACTGTTTTTT. This chain uses TRBV6-2 or TRBV6-3 with TRBJ1-4, with 9 bases matching TRBD1. The CDR3 runs to 16 residues. After removal of 5 bases from V and 8 bases from J, the junction contained 12 bases not matched to a gene. CDR1 and CDR2 from the germline V gene are MNHEY and SVGEGT.

The rearrangement joins TRBV5-5 to TRBJ1-6, with TRBD1 matching 10 bases. The CDR3 contains 16 residues. The junction had 9 bases not matched to a gene; V was cut back by 4 bases and J by 8 bases. Per the germline V gene, CDR1 is SGHKS and CDR2 is YYEKEE (reference sequence). Here the CDR3 reads CASSVLPGQGYSPLHF. CDR3 bases: TGTGCCAGCAGCGTACTACCGGGACAGGGGTATTCACCCCTCCACTTT. Combining the CDR3 with reference TRBV5-5 and TRBJ1-6 gives the whole variable domain DAGVTQSPTHLIKTRGQQVTLRCSPISGHKSVSWYQQVLGQGPQFIFQYYEKEERGRGNFPDRFSARQFPNYSSELNVNALLLGDSALYLCASSVLPGQGYSPLHFGNGTRLTVT.

The V and J genes are TRBV5-8 and TRBJ1-5, with 9 nucleotides matching TRBD1. CDR3 length: 16 residues. The ends lost 4 bases at V and 3 bases at J; junction bases unmatched: 8. Germline values: CDR1 SGHTS, CDR2 YDEGEE. CDR3 in amino acids: CASSPHGQGYNQPQHF. The CDR3 nucleotides are TGTGCCAGCAGCCCGCATGGACAGGGGTACAATCAGCCCCAGCATTTT.

V usage is TRBV6-1 and J usage is TRBJ1-5; TRBD1 matches at 7 bases. V trimming: 1 base; J trimming: 5 bases; junction bases outside the gene matches: 2. Germline V gene data show CDR1 as MNHNS and CDR2 as SASEGT. CDR3 length equals 14 residues. DNA for the CDR3: TGTGCCAGCAGTGAAGGGGGGACAGATCAGCCCCAGCATTTT. This sequence encodes CASSEGGTDQPQHF.